This passage covers 20 T cell receptor beta chains from one sample sequenced in a study of shared clonotypes between healthy human individuals (dated by TCRdb to about 2020). Receptors were amplified or captured by the immunoSEQ multiplex PCR assay. TCRdb holds this immuneACCESS table with in-frame rearrangements only. Some clones are missing; in checked studies, unresolved V genes explain under half, and the rest has no known cause. This sample lists about 680,000 clones; about two thirds were detected once. Jointly, the top ten make up 1.5% to 2% of the sample. The sample taken for sequencing was memory CD4+ T cells sorted from blood. The sample's cell subset or site label, decoded: CD45RA-negative fraction. The receptors derive from a woman in her thirties in good health.

The CDR3 DNA reads as TGTGCCAGTAGCAGCGGGATGGGTCCGGAGACCCAGTACTTC. This gives the protein CASSSGMGPETQYF. The chain carries TRBV19 and TRBJ2-5, with 7 bases that match TRBD2. Unmatched junction bases numbered 9, after V lost 6 bases and J lost 5 bases. This CDR3 comprises 14 residues. Germline lookup yields CDR1 LNHDA and CDR2 SQIVND (reference sequence). Filled out from reference TRBV19 and TRBJ2-5, the complete variable domain reads DGGITQSPKYLFRKEGQNVTLSCEQNLNHDAMYWYRQDPGQGLRLIYYSQIVNDFQKGDIAEGYSVSREKKESFPLTVTSAQKNPTAFYLCASSSGMGPETQYFGPGTRLLVL.

The chain uses TRBV28 and TRBJ1-2, with 8 bases lining up with TRBD1. CDR3 length equals 12 residues. The trim removed 3 bases at V and 7 bases at J, leaving 1 base unmatched. Per the germline V gene, CDR1 is MDHEN and CDR2 is SYDVKM. CDR3 nucleotides: TGTGCCAGCAGTTTGGGACAGGCTGGCTACACCTTC. Amino acids: CASSLGQAGYTF.

This sequence joins TRBV28 and TRBJ1-2, with D unresolved. The CDR3 runs to 13 residues. V shed 5 bases and J shed 4 bases, with 11 bases lying between them. Germline values: CDR1 MDHEN, CDR2 SYDVKM. The CDR3 DNA is TGTGCCAGCAGTGTAACTAAGAGCTATGGCTACACCTTC. This encodes CASSVTKSYGYTF.

About this clone: The same CDR3 also results from other DNA sequences found in this sample. J is TRBJ1-4 and V is TRBV30; D is possibly TRBD1 (5 bases). The CDR3 has 13 residues. Germline V gene data show CDR1 as GTSNPN and CDR2 as SVGIG (reference sequence). Trimming removed 3 bases from V and 5 bases from J, with 10 bases in between. The CDR3 DNA is TGTGCCTGGAGCCTCGGGGGAAATGAAAAACTGTTTTTT. As protein: CAWSLGGNEKLFF.

The chain links TRBV7-3 to TRBJ2-3, with D possibly matching TRBD1 (5 bases). Germline-derived CDR1 and CDR2 are SGHTA and FQGTGA. The CDR3 loop spans 16 amino acids. V was shortened by 2 bases and J by 5 bases, with 17 bases between the two germline ends. The CDR3 DNA reads TGTGCCAGCAGCTTAGGGGCAGGGCTGATGCAAGATACGCAGTATTTT. Its translation is CASSLGAGLMQDTQYF.

This clone was counted between two and nine times. The chain has TRBV4-2 and TRBJ2-4; D is perhaps TRBD1 (6 bases). V was trimmed by 0 bases and J by 5 bases, leaving 17 bases between them. CDR3 length: 17 residues. Germline V gene sequence: CDR1 LGHNA, CDR2 YNFKEQ. This CDR3 is CASSQDYTGSGENIQYF. The CDR3 coding sequence is TGTGCCAGCAGCCAAGATTATACCGGGTCAGGGGAAAACATTCAGTACTTC.

V is TRBV27 and J is TRBJ1-1; D might be TRBD1 (6 bases). CDR1 MNHEY and CDR2 SMNVEV come from the germline V gene (reference sequence). Trimming stripped 5 bases from V and 5 bases from J, with 12 bases between. This CDR3 contains 13 residues. CDR3 sequence (DNA): TGTGCCAGCAGTACAAATCAGGGGACTGAAGCTTTCTTT. This codes for CASSTNQGTEAFF.

The V gene is TRBV7-2, the J gene TRBJ2-5, with a tentative D call TRBD2 (6 bases). CDR1 and CDR2 from the germline V gene are SGHTA and FQGNSA. The CDR3 length is 16 residues. With 1 base removed from V and 5 bases from J, the gap between germline ends came to 17 bases. The CDR3 reads CASSLGDGRAGETQYF. In DNA, the CDR3 is TGTGCCAGCAGCTTAGGCGATGGAAGGGCGGGGGAGACCCAGTACTTC.

The rearrangement uses TRBV4-1 and TRBJ2-7; D not resolved. Trimming removed 1 base at V and 3 bases at J, with 10 bases between. The CDR3 is made up of 14 amino acids. Germline V CDR1 and CDR2: MGHRA, YSYEKL. The CDR3 DNA is TGCGCCAGCAGCCAAGCACAGAAGGACTACGAGCAGTACTTC. Its protein product is CASSQAQKDYEQYF.

The gene calls are TRBV14 and TRBJ2-3; possible D gene TRBD2, 5 bases. Germline V gene data show CDR1 as SGHDN and CDR2 as FVKESK. The CDR3 consists of 21 residues. Trimming shortened V by 2 bases and J by 0 bases, and 27 bases separated the two germline ends. The CDR3 region has the DNA TGTGCCAGCAGCCAATTCTTGCCTTTCAGCGGCTCCAGACTAAGCACAGATACGCAGTATTTT. Translation gives CASSQFLPFSGSRLSTDTQYF.

This clone has ten or more counts. V usage is TRBV28 and J usage is TRBJ1-3; D is uncertain. The CDR3 length is 16 residues. CDR1 is MDHEN, CDR2 SYDVKM, per germline. Trimming left V 3 bases short and J 4 bases short, with 16 bases between. The CDR3 nucleotides read TGTGCCAGCAGTTTTTCAGGAGGAGAAGGAGGAAACACCATATATTTT. Residues: CASSFSGGEGGNTIYF.

This clone has ten or more counts. This rearrangement joins TRBV7-8 to TRBJ2-1; 10 bases are shared with TRBD1. The CDR3 spans 16 residues. V lost 0 bases, J lost 6 bases, and 5 bases stayed unmatched. The germline gives CDR1 SGHVS, CDR2 FQNEAQ. The CDR3 loop reads CASSLARTGGFNEQFF. CDR3 DNA: TGTGCCAGCAGCTTAGCAAGGACAGGGGGATTCAATGAGCAGTTCTTC.

The V gene is TRBV2, the J gene TRBJ2-3, with D possibly being TRBD2 (6 bases). Germline lookup yields CDR1 SNHLY and CDR2 FYNNEI. The CDR3 spans 17 residues. V was pared by 5 bases and J by 2 bases, with 20 bases between. This CDR3 is CASSHPLAENPTDTQYF. The DNA of the CDR3 is TGTGCCAGCAGTCACCCTTTAGCGGAAAATCCCACAGATACGCAGTATTTT.

This clone was detected only once. The chain combines TRBV6-5 with TRBJ2-2, with D tentatively TRBD1 (7 bases). Germline V gene lookup returns CDR1 MNHEY and CDR2 SVGAGI. The CDR3 spans 13 residues. The V and J ends lost 6 bases and 7 bases respectively, with 12 bases between them. This CDR3 is CASSAGGGGELFF. In nucleotides, the CDR3 is TGTGCCAGCAGCGCAGGGGGAGGCGGGGAGCTGTTTTTT.

This chain links TRBV4-1 with TRBJ2-1, with TRBD2 as a possible D gene (7 bases). V gave up 4 bases and J gave up 3 bases, with 13 bases separating them. The CDR3 sequence is 15 residues long. Germline lookup yields CDR1 MGHRA and CDR2 YSYEKL. In DNA form, the CDR3 reads TGCGCCAGCAGCCGGACAGCGGGGTACTACAATGAGCAGTTCTTC. It translates to CASSRTAGYYNEQFF.

The V gene is TRBV27, the J gene TRBJ2-1, with TRBD1 matching over 9 bases. The CDR3 has 16 residues. The V segment lost 5 bases and the J segment 8 bases; nucleotides outside the gene matches: 13. Germline V CDR1 and CDR2: MNHEY, SMNVEV (reference sequence). This chain's CDR3 is CASSQTRGTGRHEQFF. The CDR3 DNA reads as TGTGCCAGCAGTCAGACCCGCGGGACAGGGCGCCATGAGCAGTTCTTC.

This chain uses TRBV27 with TRBJ2-3; D gene unclear. This CDR3 spans 13 amino acids. Trimming took 1 base from V and 2 from J, leaving 4 bases between them. Looked up from germline, CDR1 is MNHEY and CDR2 is SMNVEV (reference sequence). The CDR3 region is CASSLFSTDTQYF. As DNA, the CDR3 is TGTGCCAGCAGTTTATTCTCCACAGATACGCAGTATTTT.

Here the CDR3 DNA reads TGTGCCACCAGCGCCGGGACTAGCGCCCCCAATGAGCAGTTCTTC. Translation gives CATSAGTSAPNEQFF. The rearrangement links TRBV10-3 to TRBJ2-1; 10 nucleotides agree with TRBD2. This CDR3 is 15 amino acids long. Losses at the gene ends were 10 bases for V and 6 bases for J; bases not matched to a gene: 12. Germline assignment: CDR1 ENHRY and CDR2 SYGVKD.

The chain links TRBV28 to TRBJ2-7, with 8 bases matching TRBD1. In germline, CDR1 is MDHEN, CDR2 SYDVKM. The CDR3 is 13 residues long. The ends lost 10 bases at V and 3 bases at J; junction bases unmatched: 8. Here the CDR3 reads CATRGQAGYEQYF. The CDR3 DNA sequence: TGTGCCACCAGGGGACAGGCGGGCTACGAGCAGTACTTC.

This clone was recorded once. The chain combines TRBV10-1 with TRBJ2-7, with D tentatively TRBD1 (5 bases). The CDR3 sequence is 15 residues long. The V end lost 3 bases, the J end lost 7 bases, and 19 bases lay between the germline ends. CDR1 is WNHNN, CDR2 SYGVQD, per germline (reference sequence). The CDR3, as DNA: TGCGCCAGCAGTGATACCCGTCAGGGTCTAAGAGAGCAGTACTTC. Translating gives CASSDTRQGLREQYF.